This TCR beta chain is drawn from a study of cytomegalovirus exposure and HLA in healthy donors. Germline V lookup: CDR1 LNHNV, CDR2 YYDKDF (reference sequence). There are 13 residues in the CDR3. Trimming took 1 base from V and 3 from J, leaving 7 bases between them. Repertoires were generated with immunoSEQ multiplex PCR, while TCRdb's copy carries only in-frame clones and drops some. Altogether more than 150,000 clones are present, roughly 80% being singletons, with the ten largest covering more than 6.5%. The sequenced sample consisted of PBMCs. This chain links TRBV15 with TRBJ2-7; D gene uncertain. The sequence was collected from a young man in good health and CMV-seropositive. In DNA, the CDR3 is TGTGCCACCAGCAGAGCCGCCTACTACGAGCAGTACTTC. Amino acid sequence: CATSRAAYYEQYF.